These T cell receptor beta chains were read from a single sample in a study of blood T cell repertoires in COVID-19. TCRdb's table, derived via immunoSEQ multiplex PCR, lists solely in-frame clones and lacks some. The sample gives 130,000 to 150,000 clones, around nine tenths of which show up once; under 3% is in the top ten. Specimen: peripheral blood. These receptors came from a human donor in a cohort sampled during active COVID-19. Both conserved end residues are part of each CDR3. The order of the fields is clone size, V gene, J gene, D gene, CDR3 DNA, CDR3 protein. D genes are given only for firm matches. The size entry is marked missing in some rows and otherwise reads once, few, many or a size class.

size: .; V: TRBV30; J: TRBJ1-5; D: TRBD1; DNA: TGTGCCTGGAGTTTGGGACAGTATAGCAATCAGCCCCAGCATTTT; CDR3: CAWSLGQYSNQPQHF
size: .; V: TRBV30; J: TRBJ1-1; D: .; DNA: TGTGCCTGGAGTGTACACGTGAACACTGAAGCTTTCTTT; CDR3: CAWSVHVNTEAFF
size: once; V: TRBV4-2; J: TRBJ1-6; D: TRBD1; DNA: TGTGCCAGCAGCCGAGAGTACGACAGGGACTATAATTCACCCCTCCACTTT; CDR3: CASSREYDRDYNSPLHF
size: .; V: TRBV7-9; J: TRBJ1-5; D: TRBD1; DNA: TGTGCCAGCAGCTTAGAGGCTGTGGACAGGGAGGGCAATCAGCCCCAGCATTTT; CDR3: CASSLEAVDREGNQPQHF
size: .; V: TRBV29-1; J: TRBJ2-5; D: .; DNA: TGCAGAGCCGGGAGCCAAGGGGAGACCCAGTACTTC; CDR3: CRAGSQGETQYF
size: .; V: TRBV2; J: TRBJ2-2; D: .; DNA: TGTGCCAGCAGTGACCAGGGGGGGAACACCGGGGAGCTGTTTTTT; CDR3: CASSDQGGNTGELFF
size: .; V: TRBV7-8; J: TRBJ1-1; D: TRBD1; DNA: TGTGCCAGCAGCTTAGCGCTAGGTCAGGGGGCATCAAACACTGAAGCTTTCTTT; CDR3: CASSLALGQGASNTEAFF
size: .; V: TRBV5-1; J: TRBJ1-2; D: TRBD1; DNA: TGCGCCAGCAGCTTGGAGGGACAGGCCTATGGCTACACCTTC; CDR3: CASSLEGQAYGYTF
size: .; V: TRBV27; J: TRBJ2-2; D: .; DNA: TGTGCCAGCAGTTGGACTACGCCCGGGGAGCTGTTTTTT; CDR3: CASSWTTPGELFF
size: .; V: TRBV11-2; J: TRBJ2-1; D: TRBD2; DNA: TGTGCCAGCAGCTTAGGTGCGGGAGTTTTCAATGAGCAGTTCTTC; CDR3: CASSLGAGVFNEQFF
size: .; V: TRBV20-1; J: TRBJ2-1; D: TRBD2; DNA: TGCAGTGCTAGTATCGGGGGGGCCCGGTATGAGCAGTTCTTC; CDR3: CSASIGGARYEQFF
size: .; V: TRBV7-6; J: TRBJ1-6; D: .; DNA: TGTGCCAGCAGTGGGCAGGGTGGCTATAATTCACCCCTCCACTTT; CDR3: CASSGQGGYNSPLHF
size: .; V: TRBV27; J: TRBJ2-1; D: .; DNA: TGTGCCAGCAGTTTATCGAGTGGTAGCGTTCAAATAGGGGAGCAGTTCTTC; CDR3: CASSLSSGSVQIGEQFF
size: .; V: TRBV5-6; J: TRBJ1-6; D: .; DNA: TGTGCCAGCAGCCCGGCTTACCGGGGACTGGTGAATAATTCACCCCTCCACTTT; CDR3: CASSPAYRGLVNNSPLHF
size: .; V: TRBV7-3; J: TRBJ2-1; D: .; DNA: TGTGCCAGCAGCTTAACGGGCAGGGCCAATGAGCAGTTCTTC; CDR3: CASSLTGRANEQFF
size: .; V: TRBV19; J: TRBJ2-7; D: .; DNA: TGTGCCAGTAGTATAACAGGGTCTGCCTACGAGCAGTACTTC; CDR3: CASSITGSAYEQYF
size: .; V: TRBV3-1/TRBV3-2; J: TRBJ2-1; D: .; DNA: TGTGCCAGCAGCCTCCTAAGAGGGTTTGAGCAGTTCTTC; CDR3: CASSLLRGFEQFF
size: once; V: TRBV7-5; J: TRBJ2-7; D: .; DNA: TGTGCCAGAAGCGCCGTTCCCAGGCGCCTAGCGGGAGTACGGGCCTACGAGCAGTACTTC; CDR3: CARSAVPRRLAGVRAYEQYF
size: .; V: TRBV28; J: TRBJ2-3; D: TRBD1; DNA: TGTGCCAGCAGTTATTCTCTCCCCGGGACAGGGGACAGCACAGATACGCAGTATTTT; CDR3: CASSYSLPGTGDSTDTQYF
size: .; V: TRBV14; J: TRBJ1-2; D: TRBD1; DNA: TGTGCCAGCAGCCAACCCTCGTTGAGGACAGGGGGCGTAATTGGCTACACCTTC; CDR3: CASSQPSLRTGGVIGYTF
size: .; V: TRBV14; J: TRBJ2-2; D: TRBD1; DNA: TGTGCCAGCAGCCGACAGGGGGTGAACACCGGGGAGCTGTTTTTT; CDR3: CASSRQGVNTGELFF
size: once; V: TRBV30; J: TRBJ2-7; D: TRBD2; DNA: TGTGCCTGGAGTGTTGGGGGGGGAGGATACGAGCAGTACTTC; CDR3: CAWSVGGGGYEQYF
size: .; V: TRBV7-2; J: TRBJ1-1; D: .; DNA: TGTGCCAGCAGCTTCCGGCCCCCAGGATCGGTCACTGAAGCTTTCTTT; CDR3: CASSFRPPGSVTEAFF
size: .; V: TRBV27; J: TRBJ2-2; D: TRBD1; DNA: TGTGCCAGCAGTGCATCCGGGACAGCGAACACCGGGGAGCTGTTTTTT; CDR3: CASSASGTANTGELFF
size: .; V: TRBV28; J: TRBJ2-5; D: TRBD2; DNA: TGTGCCAGCAGTTTATGGACTAGCGGCACAAGCCAAGAGACCCAGTACTTC; CDR3: CASSLWTSGTSQETQYF
size: .; V: TRBV19; J: TRBJ1-4; D: TRBD1; DNA: TGTGCCAGTAGTTACGGACAGGTTGAAAAACTGTTTTTT; CDR3: CASSYGQVEKLFF
size: once; V: TRBV6-5; J: TRBJ1-6; D: .; DNA: TGTGCCAGCAGTCGGAATTCACCCCTCCACTTT; CDR3: CASSRNSPLHF
size: .; V: TRBV5-1; J: TRBJ2-1; D: TRBD2; DNA: TGCGCCAGCAGCCGGGGACTAGACCATGAGCAGTTCTTC; CDR3: CASSRGLDHEQFF